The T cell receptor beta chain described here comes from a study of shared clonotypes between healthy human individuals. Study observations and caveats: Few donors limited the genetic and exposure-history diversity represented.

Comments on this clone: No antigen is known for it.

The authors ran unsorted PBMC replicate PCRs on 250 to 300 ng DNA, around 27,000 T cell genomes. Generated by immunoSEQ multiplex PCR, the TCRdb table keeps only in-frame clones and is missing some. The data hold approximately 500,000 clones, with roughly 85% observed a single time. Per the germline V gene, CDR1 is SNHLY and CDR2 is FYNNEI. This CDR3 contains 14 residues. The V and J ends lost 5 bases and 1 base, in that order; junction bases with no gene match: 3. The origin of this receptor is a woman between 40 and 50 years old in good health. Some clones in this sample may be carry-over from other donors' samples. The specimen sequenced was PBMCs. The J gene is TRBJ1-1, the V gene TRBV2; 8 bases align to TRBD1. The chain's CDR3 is CASSFDRGNTEAFF. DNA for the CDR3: TGTGCCAGCAGTTTCGACAGGGGGAACACTGAAGCTTTCTTT.